This T cell receptor beta chain was documented in a study of T cells in Graves' hyperthyroidism and ophthalmopathy. Notes on this clonotype: Its specificity is unknown.

At first hyperthyroidism diagnosis, before any ophthalmopathy symptoms, the blood sample was collected. PBMCs came from 9 to 10 ml fresh peripheral blood. The investigators amplified TCR beta CDR3 regions from RNA transcripts. Primed by the HTBI set, a first-round RT-PCR was run on the TCR CDR3. TCRdb reprocessed the multiplex PCR reads with MiXCR, giving one entry per CDR3 protein. This sample has about 150,000 distinct CDR3 sequences; approximately 20% occur once, and the top ten carry around two thirds. General study points: The model forecast ophthalmopathy, anticipating it by a median around 6.5 months before onset. Clonotypes that were expanded in thyroid above 0.001 mostly appeared in blood too.

This TCR derives from a woman between 45 and 60 years old with Graves' hyperthyroidism that later progressed to Graves' ophthalmopathy. The specimen sequenced was blood.

CDR3 DNA: TGTGCCAGCAGTGGACAGGGGACAAACACCGGGGAGCTGTTTTTT. It yields the protein CASSGQGTNTGELFF. The chain has TRBV2 and TRBJ2-2; 8 bases are a match to TRBD1. This CDR3 comprises 15 residues. V dropped 4 bases and J dropped 2; count of bases not matched to a gene: 3. Germline V gene data show CDR1 as SNHLY and CDR2 as FYNNEI.